This TCR beta chain comes out of a study of tumor-infiltrating lymphocytes in localized non-small cell lung cancer. The table came from immunoSEQ multiplex PCR; TCRdb's copy has only in-frame clones and leaves some out. The data hold 9,500 or so clones, with approximately 72% observed a single time. This clone has just one count. The source material was uninvolved lung tissue not adjacent to the tumor. The receptor was derived from a human donor with non-small cell lung cancer.

CDR3 in amino acids: CASSALAGVTDTQYF. The CDR3 DNA is TGTGCCAGCAGCGCCCTAGCGGGAGTGACAGATACGCAGTATTTT. V is TRBV7-3 and J is TRBJ2-3; TRBD2 matches 10 bases. The V gene's germline CDR1 is SGHTA and CDR2 FQGTGA. There are 15 residues in the CDR3. V lost 5 bases to trimming and J lost 3 bases; unmatched junction nucleotides: 5.